One and the same sample provided the 3 T cell receptor beta chains below, sequenced in a study of Graves' ophthalmopathy and Graves' hyperthyroidism. TCR beta CDR3 regions were amplified from RNA transcripts. Second-round multiplex PCR came after a first-round RT-PCR that employed HTBI primers. TCRdb re-called the multiplex PCR reads with MiXCR, one entry per CDR3 protein. The sample lists a few hundred thousand distinct CDR3 sequences; approximately 20% were seen once. The sequencing input was peripheral blood. These TCRs come from a woman aged 18-29 years with Graves' ophthalmopathy.

The V call is TRBV5-1, the J call TRBJ1-2; D uncertain. Germline V lookup: CDR1 SGHRS, CDR2 YFSETQ. This CDR3 region has 14 residues. V shed 6 bases and J shed 2 bases, with 14 bases lying between them. Here the CDR3 DNA reads TGCGCCAGCACCCTGGAGACGGGCAACTATGGCTACACCTTC. This sequence encodes CASTLETGNYGYTF.

This clonotype was counted between two and nine times. The chain is built from TRBV6-5 and TRBJ2-7, with unresolved D. The V and J ends lost 1 base and 3 bases respectively, with 10 bases between them. CDR3 length: 14 residues. The germline V gene encodes CDR1 MNHEY and CDR2 SVGAGI. CDR3 DNA: TGTGCCAGCAGTTACTATAGGGCCCGCTACGAGCAGTACTTC. Protein product: CASSYYRARYEQYF.

This clonotype occurred a few times. The V gene is TRBV6-2 or TRBV6-3, the J gene TRBJ2-5; 10 positions agree with TRBD2. Germline V gives CDR1 MNHEY, CDR2 SVGEGT. Trimming at V came to 4 bases and at J to 5 bases, leaving 10 bases not matched to a gene. There are 16 residues in the CDR3. CDR3 protein: CASSSEMLSGRETQYF. DNA for the CDR3: TGTGCCAGCAGTTCCGAGATGCTTAGCGGGAGGGAGACCCAGTACTTC.